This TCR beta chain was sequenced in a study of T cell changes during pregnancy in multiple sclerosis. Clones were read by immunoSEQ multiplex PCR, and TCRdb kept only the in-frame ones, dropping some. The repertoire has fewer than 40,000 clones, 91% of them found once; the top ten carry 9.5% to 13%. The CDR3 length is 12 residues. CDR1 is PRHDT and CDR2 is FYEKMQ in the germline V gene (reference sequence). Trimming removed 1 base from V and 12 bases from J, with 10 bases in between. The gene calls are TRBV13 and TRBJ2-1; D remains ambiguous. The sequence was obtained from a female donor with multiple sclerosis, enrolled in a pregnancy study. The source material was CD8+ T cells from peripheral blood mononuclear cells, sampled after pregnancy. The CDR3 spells CASSLALERQFF. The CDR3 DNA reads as TGTGCCAGCAGCTTAGCGCTAGAGAGGCAGTTCTTC.